Listed here are 18 T cell receptor beta chains from one sample, sequenced in a study of OX40 agonist ivuxolimab in advanced cancers. TCRdb keeps only in-frame clones here, not all; method: immunoSEQ multiplex PCR. Altogether tens of thousands of clones are present, 70% to 90% being singletons, with the ten largest covering about 0.52%. Source: CD4+ or CD8+ T cells sorted from blood, taken in a trial of the OX40 agonist ivuxolimab. The receptor source for this set is an adult with an advanced solid tumor such as melanoma, head and neck, liver or kidney cancer.

The chain has TRBV7-2 and TRBJ2-2, with TRBD2 matching 7 bases. Trimming took 2 bases from V and 0 from J; bases not matched to a gene: 3. Germline lookup yields CDR1 SGHTA and CDR2 FQGNSA. The CDR3 contains 16 residues. CDR3 sequence reads: CASSLFGGSNTGELFF. The CDR3 DNA reads TGTGCCAGCAGCTTATTCGGGGGGTCGAACACCGGGGAGCTGTTTTTT.

The V and J genes are TRBV5-5 and TRBJ2-2; possibly TRBD1 for D (5 bases). Trimming shortened V by 0 bases and J by 4 bases, and 10 bases separated the two germline ends. The CDR3 extends over 15 amino acids. The germline V gene encodes CDR1 SGHKS and CDR2 YYEKEE (reference sequence). The CDR3 DNA is TGTGCCAGCAGCTTGGTAGGGGTTAGCACCGGGGAGCTGTTTTTT. This translates into CASSLVGVSTGELFF.

The CDR3 DNA is TGTGCCAGTAGTGTCGACAGGGGGTTCTACGAGCAGTACTTC. Its protein is CASSVDRGFYEQYF. V is TRBV19 and J is TRBJ2-7, with 9 positions matching TRBD1. The CDR3 length is 14 residues. Per the germline V gene, CDR1 is LNHDA and CDR2 is SQIVND (reference sequence). The V and J ends lost 5 bases and 3 bases, in that order; junction bases with no gene match: 5.

The rearrangement links TRBV9 to TRBJ2-5; D is undetermined. With 0 bases removed from V and 4 bases from J, the gap between germline ends came to 16 bases. The CDR3 spans 16 residues. Germline CDR1 SGDLS, CDR2 YYNGEE. The CDR3 here is CASSVAGRPSAETQYF. In DNA, the CDR3 is TGTGCCAGCAGCGTAGCCGGCAGACCTTCCGCAGAGACCCAGTACTTC. Combining the CDR3 with reference TRBV9 and TRBJ2-5 gives the whole variable domain DSGVTQTPKHLITATGQRVTLRCSPRSGDLSVYWYQQSLDQGLQFLIQYYNGEERAKGNILERFSAQQFPDLHSELNLSSLELGDSALYFCASSVAGRPSAETQYFGPGTRLLVL.

The V call is TRBV7-8, the J call TRBJ2-5; perhaps TRBD2 as D (6 bases). CDR3 size: 13 residues. The germline CDR1 and CDR2 sequences are SGHVS and FQNEAQ. Deletions cut 4 bases from V and 7 bases from J, with 13 bases between. DNA of the CDR3: TGTGCCAGCAGCTCACGGGTGGGGGGGACCCAGTACTTC. Translation: CASSSRVGGTQYF.

The genes are TRBV5-1 and TRBJ2-7; 7 bases are shared with TRBD1. Losses at the gene ends were 4 bases for V and 2 bases for J; bases not matched to a gene: 3. Germline V gives CDR1 SGHRS, CDR2 YFSETQ. CDR3 size: 13 residues. In DNA, the CDR3 is TGCGCCAGCAGCAGGGACAGCCCCTACGAGCAGTACTTC. Protein product: CASSRDSPYEQYF. The whole variable domain, filled in from reference TRBV5-1 and TRBJ2-7, reads KAGVTQTPRYLIKTRGQQVTLSCSPISGHRSVSWYQQTPGQGLQFLFEYFSETQRNKGNFPGRFSGRQFSNSRSEMNVSTLELGDSALYLCASSRDSPYEQYFGPGTRLTVT.

This rearrangement joins TRBV21-1 to TRBJ1-4. TRBV21-1 represents a pseudogene. The CDR3 has 18 amino acids. CDR3 residues: CASSINPLPRGGNEKLFF. The CDR3 DNA is TGTGCCAGCAGTATAAATCCCCTTCCACGGGGCGGTAATGAAAAACTGTTTTTT.

The V gene is TRBV18, the J gene TRBJ2-7, with D possibly being TRBD1 (6 bases). Germline V gene data show CDR1 as KGHSH and CDR2 as LQKENI. Trimming removed 5 bases at V and 5 bases at J, with 19 bases between. This CDR3 has 15 amino acids. Here the CDR3 reads CASSAQATGVNEQYF. DNA of the CDR3: TGTGCCAGCTCAGCGCAGGCGACAGGTGTCAACGAGCAGTACTTC.

Only a few counts were recorded for this clone. The chain uses TRBV14 and TRBJ2-7; TRBD1 matches at 9 bases. Germline V lookup: CDR1 SGHDN, CDR2 FVKESK. The CDR3 is 19 amino acids. V trimming: 4 bases; J trimming: 0 bases; junction bases outside the gene matches: 16. The CDR3 nucleotides read TGTGCCAGCAGCCTCGAGACAGGGGGATACCTCTCGGACTCCTACGAGCAGTACTTC. Translated, it gives CASSLETGGYLSDSYEQYF.

The genes are TRBV18 and TRBJ1-2; D gene ambiguous. The germline gives CDR1 KGHSH, CDR2 LQKENI. The CDR3 has 13 amino acids. V lost 0 bases, J lost 8 bases, and 10 bases lay in between. The CDR3 DNA reads as TGTGCCAGCTCACCACCCGTGTATGGGGGCTACACCTTC. Its translation is CASSPPVYGGYTF.

This chain connects TRBV11-1 to TRBJ2-3; 8 nucleotides align to TRBD1. CDR1 SGHAT and CDR2 FQDESV come from the germline V gene (reference sequence). CDR3 length: 14 residues. J lost 2 bases, V lost 7 bases, and 5 bases had no gene match. The CDR3 spells CASTRGRPTDTQYF. The DNA for the CDR3 is TGTGCCAGCACCAGGGGGCGACCCACAGATACGCAGTATTTT. The entire variable domain, with the rest obtained from reference TRBV11-1 and TRBJ2-3, is as follows: EAEVAQSPRYKITEKSQAVAFWCDPISGHATLYWYRQILGQGPELLVQFQDESVVDDSQLPKDRFSAERLKGVDSTLKIQPAELGDSAMYLCASTRGRPTDTQYFGPGTRLTVL.

The chain is built from TRBV9 and TRBJ1-1; D is undetermined. This CDR3 has 13 amino acids. Per the germline V gene, CDR1 is SGDLS and CDR2 is YYNGEE. With 4 bases removed from V and 7 bases from J, the gap between germline ends came to 14 bases. The DNA for the CDR3 is TGTGCCAGCAGCCCCCAAGTAGACCTTGAAGCTTTCTTT. Protein product: CASSPQVDLEAFF.

The rearrangement joins TRBV9 to TRBJ2-1; tentative D call: TRBD2 (7 bases). Germline V CDR1 and CDR2: SGDLS, YYNGEE. The CDR3 contains 15 residues. The ends were cut back, 0 bases at V and 8 bases at J, with 15 bases in the middle. CDR3 sequence: CASSVDGGRLDEQFF. In nucleotides, the CDR3 is TGTGCCAGCAGCGTAGACGGGGGGCGGTTGGATGAGCAGTTCTTC.

The gene calls are TRBV2 and TRBJ1-2; 10 bases agree with TRBD1. With 6 bases clipped from V and 3 bases from J, the junction kept 7 bases outside the gene matches. Germline V gene lookup returns CDR1 SNHLY and CDR2 FYNNEI. This CDR3 has 15 residues. CDR3 sequence reads: CASRSDRGFDYGYTF. DNA for the CDR3: TGTGCCAGCAGGTCGGACAGGGGGTTTGACTATGGCTACACCTTC.

The genes are TRBV5-1 and TRBJ2-2, with 12 bases lining up with TRBD1. Germline values: CDR1 SGHRS, CDR2 YFSETQ. The ends lost 4 bases at V and 6 bases at J; junction bases unmatched: 13. This CDR3 contains 18 residues. In DNA form, the CDR3 reads TGCGCCAGCAGCCAAAGGACCGGGACAGGGGGCGTCGCCGGGGAGCTGTTTTTT. This translates into CASSQRTGTGGVAGELFF.

This CDR3 reads CASSPTRNEQFF. CDR3 nucleotide sequence: TGTGCCAGCAGCCCTACTAGGAATGAGCAGTTCTTC. The V and J genes are TRBV9 and TRBJ2-1; possible D gene TRBD2, 5 bases. CDR1 is SGDLS and CDR2 is YYNGEE in the germline V gene. The length of the CDR3 is 12 residues. Trimming left V 4 bases short and J 7 bases short, with 9 bases between.

This sequence joins TRBV13 and TRBJ2-5; 14 positions agree with TRBD2. Germline CDR1 and CDR2: PRHDT and FYEKMQ (reference sequence). The CDR3 is 17 amino acids. The V gene end was trimmed by 5 bases and the J gene end by 7 bases; junction bases not matched to a gene: 12. The CDR3 nucleotides are TGTGCCAGCAGCCAACGACTAGCGGGGGGGCCGGATGCGACCCAGTACTTC. It is translated as CASSQRLAGGPDATQYF.

This sequence joins TRBV19 and TRBJ1-3, with unresolved D. V lost 1 base to trimming and J lost 0 bases, with 16 bases between them. Germline V CDR1 and CDR2: LNHDA, SQIVND (reference sequence). CDR3 size: 18 residues. The CDR3 sequence is CASSIGPGWYVSGNTIYF. The CDR3 DNA follows: TGTGCCAGTAGTATAGGTCCAGGCTGGTATGTCTCTGGAAACACCATATATTTT.